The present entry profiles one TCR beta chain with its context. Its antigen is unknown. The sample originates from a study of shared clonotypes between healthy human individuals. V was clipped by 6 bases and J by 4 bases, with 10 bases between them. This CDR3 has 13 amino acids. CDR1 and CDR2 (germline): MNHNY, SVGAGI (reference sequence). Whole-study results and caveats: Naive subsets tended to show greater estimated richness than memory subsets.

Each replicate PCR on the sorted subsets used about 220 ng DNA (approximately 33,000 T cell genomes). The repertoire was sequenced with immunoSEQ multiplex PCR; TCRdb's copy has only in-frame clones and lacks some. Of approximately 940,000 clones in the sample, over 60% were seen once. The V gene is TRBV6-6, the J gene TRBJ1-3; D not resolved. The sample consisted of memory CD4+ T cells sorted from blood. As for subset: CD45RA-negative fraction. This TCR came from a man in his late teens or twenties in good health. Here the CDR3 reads CASRSDGGNTIYF. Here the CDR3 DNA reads TGTGCCAGCAGATCCGACGGGGGAAACACCATATATTTT.